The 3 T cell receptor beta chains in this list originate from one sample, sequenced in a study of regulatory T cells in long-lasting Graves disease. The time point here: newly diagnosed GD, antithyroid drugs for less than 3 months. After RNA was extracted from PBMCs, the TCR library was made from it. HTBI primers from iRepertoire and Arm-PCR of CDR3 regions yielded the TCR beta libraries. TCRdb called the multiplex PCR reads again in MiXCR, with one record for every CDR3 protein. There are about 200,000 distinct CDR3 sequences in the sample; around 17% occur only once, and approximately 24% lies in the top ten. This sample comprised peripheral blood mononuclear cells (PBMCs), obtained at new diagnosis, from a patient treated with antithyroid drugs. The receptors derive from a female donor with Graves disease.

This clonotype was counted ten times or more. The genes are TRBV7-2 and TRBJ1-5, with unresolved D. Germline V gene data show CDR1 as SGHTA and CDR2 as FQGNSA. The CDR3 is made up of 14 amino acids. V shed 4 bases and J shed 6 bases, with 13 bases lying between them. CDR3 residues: CASSWEYRGQPQHF. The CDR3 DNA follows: TGTGCCAGCAGCTGGGAGTATCGGGGTCAGCCCCAGCATTTT.

The CDR3 protein is CATSRAGIAKNIQYF. DNA of the CDR3: TGTGCCACCAGCAGAGCAGGGATAGCCAAAAACATTCAGTACTTC. V and J are TRBV15 and TRBJ2-4, with D perhaps matching TRBD1 (5 bases). The CDR3 length is 15 residues. The germline V gene has CDR1 LNHNV and CDR2 YYDKDF (reference sequence). Trimming removed 1 base from V and 0 bases from J, with 7 bases in between. The variable domain in full, with the rest retrieved from reference TRBV15 and TRBJ2-4, is DAMVIQNPRYQVTQFGKPVTLSCSQTLNHNVMYWYQQKSSQAPKLLFHYYDKDFNNEADTPDNFQSRRPNTSFCFLDIRSPGLGDTAMYLCATSRAGIAKNIQYFGAGTRLSVL.

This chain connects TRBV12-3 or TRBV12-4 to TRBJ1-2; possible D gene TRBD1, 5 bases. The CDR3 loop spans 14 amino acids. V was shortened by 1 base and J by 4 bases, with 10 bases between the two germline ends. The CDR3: CASSLGKGSYGYTF. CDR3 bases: TGTGCCAGCAGTTTAGGGAAGGGGAGCTATGGCTACACCTTC.